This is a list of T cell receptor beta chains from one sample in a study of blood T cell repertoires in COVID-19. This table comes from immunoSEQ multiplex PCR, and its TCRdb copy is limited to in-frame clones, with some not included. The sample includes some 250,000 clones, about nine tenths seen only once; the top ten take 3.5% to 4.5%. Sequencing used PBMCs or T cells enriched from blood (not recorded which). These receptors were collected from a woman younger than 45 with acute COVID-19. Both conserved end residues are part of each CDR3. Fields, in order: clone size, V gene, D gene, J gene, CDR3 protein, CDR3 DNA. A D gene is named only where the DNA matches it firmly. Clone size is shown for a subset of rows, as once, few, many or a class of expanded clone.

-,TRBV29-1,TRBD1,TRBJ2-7,CSVEDQAPGGTYEQYF,TGCAGCGTTGAAGATCAGGCGCCAGGGGGTACCTACGAGCAGTACTTC
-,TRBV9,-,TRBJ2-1,CASSVALGRGDEQFF,TGTGCCAGCAGCGTAGCCCTTGGCAGGGGCGATGAGCAGTTCTTC
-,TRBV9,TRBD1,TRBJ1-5,CASSPGTADQPQHF,TGTGCCAGCAGCCCCGGGACAGCGGATCAGCCCCAGCATTTT
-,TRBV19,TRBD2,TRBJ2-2,CASSIGGLAGYTGELFF,TGTGCCAGTAGTATAGGAGGTCTAGCGGGGTACACCGGGGAGCTGTTTTTT
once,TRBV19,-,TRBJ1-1,CASSPLRDLNTEAFF,TGTGCCAGTAGCCCTCTCAGGGATCTGAACACTGAAGCTTTCTTT
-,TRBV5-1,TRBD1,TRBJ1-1,CASTIDHRGTEAFF,TGCGCCAGCACGATTGATCACAGGGGGACTGAAGCTTTCTTT
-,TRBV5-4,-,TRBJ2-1,CASSAPWTARYNEQFF,TGTGCCAGCAGCGCCCCCTGGACAGCCCGCTACAATGAGCAGTTCTTC
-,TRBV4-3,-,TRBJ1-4,CASSQARGQGWEKLFF,TGCGCCAGCAGCCAAGCCCGCGGGCAGGGGTGGGAAAAACTGTTTTTT
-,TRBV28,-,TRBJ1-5,CASSPLRGISNQPQHF,TGTGCCAGCAGTCCCCTACGAGGGATTAGCAATCAGCCCCAGCATTTT
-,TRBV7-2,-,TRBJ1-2,CASSPPGRYGYTF,TGTGCCAGCAGCCCACCCGGTCGCTATGGCTACACCTTC
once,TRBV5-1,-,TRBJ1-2,CASSDSIGGYTF,TGCGCCAGCAGTGACAGTATTGGGGGCTACACCTTC
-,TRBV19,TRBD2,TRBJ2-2,CASSIVTASGGYTGELFF,TGTGCCAGTAGTATAGTTACTGCGAGCGGGGGATACACCGGGGAGCTGTTTTTT
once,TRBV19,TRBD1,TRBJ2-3,CATRLDRGPDTQYF,TGTGCCACCCGTTTGGACAGGGGACCAGATACGCAGTATTTT
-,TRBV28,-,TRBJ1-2,CASSLGGGDYGYTF,TGTGCCAGCAGTTTGGGTGGGGGGGACTATGGCTACACCTTC
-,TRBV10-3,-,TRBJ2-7,CAISESTGLPYEQYF,TGTGCCATCAGTGAGTCTACAGGGCTTCCCTACGAGCAGTACTTC
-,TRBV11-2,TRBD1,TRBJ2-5,CASKPYRGIETQYF,TGTGCCAGCAAACCGTACAGGGGAATAGAGACCCAGTACTTC
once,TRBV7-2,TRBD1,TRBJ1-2,CASSSGQGEDGYTF,TGTGCCAGCAGCTCCGGACAGGGCGAGGATGGCTACACCTTC
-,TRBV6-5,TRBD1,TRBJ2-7,CASRPGQGVHEQYF,TGTGCCAGCAGGCCGGGACAGGGCGTCCACGAGCAGTACTTC
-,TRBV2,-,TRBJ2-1,CASIPSIGGSTRKQFF,TGTGCCAGCATCCCTAGTATTGGAGGCTCGACTCGAAAACAGTTCTTC
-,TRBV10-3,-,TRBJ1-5,CAIRGAGGQPQHF,TGTGCCATCAGGGGGGCGGGGGGCCAGCCCCAGCATTTT
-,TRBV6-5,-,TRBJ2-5,CASSYPAGETQYF,TGTGCCAGCAGTTATCCGGCGGGAGAGACCCAGTACTTC
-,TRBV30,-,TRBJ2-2,CAWSNSDTGELFF,TGTGCCTGGAGTAATTCAGATACCGGGGAGCTGTTTTTT
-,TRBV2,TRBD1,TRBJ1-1,CATGQGLNTEAFF,TGTGCCACAGGACAGGGGCTAAACACTGAAGCTTTCTTT
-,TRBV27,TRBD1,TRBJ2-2,CASGWTGGMGGELFF,TGTGCCAGCGGATGGACAGGGGGCATGGGTGGGGAGCTGTTTTTT
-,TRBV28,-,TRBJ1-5,CASTPPSDQPQHF,TGTGCCAGCACTCCCCCGAGCGATCAGCCCCAGCATTTT
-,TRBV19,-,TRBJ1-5,CASMRQVNSNQPQHF,TGTGCCAGTATGAGACAGGTCAATAGCAATCAGCCCCAGCATTTT
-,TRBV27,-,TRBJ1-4,CASSPLRGGANEKLFF,TGTGCCAGCAGTCCCCTTCGGGGGGGGGCTAATGAAAAACTGTTTTTT
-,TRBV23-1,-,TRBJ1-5,CAGRQSPYSNQPQHF,TGCGCCGGCAGACAGAGTCCTTATAGCAATCAGCCCCAGCATTTT
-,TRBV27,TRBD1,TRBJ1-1,CASSLSRGQGGTEAFF,TGTGCCAGCAGTTTATCGCGAGGTCAGGGGGGCACTGAAGCTTTCTTT
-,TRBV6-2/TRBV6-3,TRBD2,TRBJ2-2,CASSYYPLAGETGELFF,TGTGCCAGCAGTTACTACCCCCTAGCGGGGGAAACCGGGGAGCTGTTTTTT
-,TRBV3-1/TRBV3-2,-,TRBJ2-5,CASSHPTAQETQYF,TGTGCCAGCAGCCACCCGACAGCCCAAGAGACCCAGTACTTC
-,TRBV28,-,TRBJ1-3,CASSRDSFSGNTIYF,TGTGCCAGCAGTCGTGACAGTTTCTCTGGAAACACCATATATTTT
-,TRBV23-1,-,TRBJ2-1,CASSHHVISSYNEQFF,TGCGCCAGCAGTCACCACGTGATTAGCTCCTACAATGAGCAGTTCTTC
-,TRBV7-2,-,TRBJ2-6,CASSLGLLSGANVLTF,TGTGCCAGCAGCTTAGGACTGTTATCTGGGGCCAACGTCCTGACTTTC
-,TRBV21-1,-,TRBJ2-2,CASSKVGPPRRTGELFF,TGTGCCAGCAGCAAAGTCGGCCCCCCGAGGCGAACCGGGGAGCTGTTTTTT
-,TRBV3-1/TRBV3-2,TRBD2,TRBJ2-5,CASSQGLAGGETQYF,TGTGCCAGCAGCCAGGGACTAGCGGGGGGAGAGACCCAGTACTTC
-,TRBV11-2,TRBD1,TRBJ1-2,CASSSRAGGNYGYTF,TGTGCCAGCAGCTCCCGGGCAGGGGGCAACTATGGCTACACCTTC
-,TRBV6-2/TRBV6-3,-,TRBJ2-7,CASSPRSAYEQYF,TGTGCCAGCAGTCCCCGGTCTGCCTACGAGCAGTACTTC
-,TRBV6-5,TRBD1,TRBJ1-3,CASRRGQGNTIYF,TGTGCCAGCCGCCGAGGACAGGGCAACACCATATATTTT
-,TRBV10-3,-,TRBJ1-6,CAISGGAPDYNSPLHF,TGTGCCATCAGTGGCGGGGCGCCCGACTATAATTCACCCCTCCACTTT
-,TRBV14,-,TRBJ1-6,CASSQDGAADSPLHF,TGTGCCAGCAGCCAAGATGGGGCAGCAGATTCACCCCTCCACTTT
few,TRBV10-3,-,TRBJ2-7,CAIGIRESSYEQYF,TGTGCCATCGGGATAAGGGAGAGCTCCTACGAGCAGTACTTC
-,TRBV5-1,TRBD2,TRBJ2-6,CASSLAGGPSSGANVLTF,TGCGCCAGCAGCTTGGCGGGGGGACCCTCCTCTGGGGCCAACGTCCTGACTTTC
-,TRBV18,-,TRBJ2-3,CASSPERQVRTDTQYF,TGTGCCAGCTCACCAGAGCGACAGGTCCGCACAGATACGCAGTATTTT
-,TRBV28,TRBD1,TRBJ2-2,CASSFPDRVAGELFF,TGTGCCAGCAGTTTTCCCGACAGGGTGGCCGGGGAGCTGTTTTTT
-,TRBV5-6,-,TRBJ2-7,CASSSTARPYEQYF,TGTGCCAGCAGCTCTACGGCCAGGCCCTACGAGCAGTACTTC
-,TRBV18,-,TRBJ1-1,CASSPPRSSPGTEAFF,TGTGCCAGCTCACCACCGAGATCATCCCCGGGCACTGAAGCTTTCTTT
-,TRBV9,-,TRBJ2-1,CASSVEVASWGHEQFF,TGTGCCAGCAGCGTAGAGGTGGCTAGTTGGGGGCATGAGCAGTTCTTC
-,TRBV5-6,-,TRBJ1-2,CASSLGRPEEGYTF,TGTGCCAGCAGCTTGGGTAGGCCTGAGGAAGGCTACACCTTC
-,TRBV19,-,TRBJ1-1,CASSIDLGRGTEAFF,TGTGCCAGTAGTATAGATTTGGGGCGGGGGACTGAAGCTTTCTTT
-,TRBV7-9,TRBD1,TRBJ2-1,CASSHGQGVYNEQFF,TGTGCCAGCAGCCACGGACAGGGAGTCTACAATGAGCAGTTCTTC
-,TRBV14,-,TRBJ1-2,CASSQVLGGGTGYGYTF,TGTGCCAGCAGCCAAGTCTTGGGCGGGGGCACAGGGTATGGCTACACCTTC
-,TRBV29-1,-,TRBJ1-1,CSVELEGTEAFF,TGCAGCGTTGAATTGGAGGGGACTGAAGCTTTCTTT
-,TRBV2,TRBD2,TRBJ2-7,CASSAESGVYEQYF,TGTGCCAGCAGTGCGGAAAGCGGGGTATACGAGCAGTACTTC
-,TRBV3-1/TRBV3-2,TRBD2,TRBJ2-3,CASSQDYPSGGIDTQYF,TGTGCCAGCAGCCAAGATTACCCTAGCGGGGGGATAGATACGCAGTATTTT
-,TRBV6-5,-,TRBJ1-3,CASTAPSGNTIYF,TGTGCCAGCACCGCGCCCTCTGGAAACACCATATATTTT
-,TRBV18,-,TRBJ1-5,CASSPGGHQPQHF,TGTGCCAGCTCACCCGGGGGACATCAGCCCCAGCATTTT